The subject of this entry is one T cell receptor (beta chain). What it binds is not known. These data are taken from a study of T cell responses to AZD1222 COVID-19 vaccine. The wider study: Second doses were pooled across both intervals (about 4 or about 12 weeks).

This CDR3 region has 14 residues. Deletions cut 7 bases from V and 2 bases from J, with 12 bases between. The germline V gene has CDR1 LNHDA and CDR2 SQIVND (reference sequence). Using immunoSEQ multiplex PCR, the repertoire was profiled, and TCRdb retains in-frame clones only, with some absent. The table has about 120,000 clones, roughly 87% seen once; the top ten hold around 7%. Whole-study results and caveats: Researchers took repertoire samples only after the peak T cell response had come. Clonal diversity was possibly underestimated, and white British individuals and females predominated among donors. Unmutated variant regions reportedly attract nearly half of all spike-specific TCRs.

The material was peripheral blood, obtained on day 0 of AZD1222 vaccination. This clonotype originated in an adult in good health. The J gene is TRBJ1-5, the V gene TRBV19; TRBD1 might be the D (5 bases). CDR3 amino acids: CASNSGFGNQPQHF. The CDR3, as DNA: TGTGCCAGTAACTCAGGGTTCGGCAATCAGCCCCAGCATTTT.